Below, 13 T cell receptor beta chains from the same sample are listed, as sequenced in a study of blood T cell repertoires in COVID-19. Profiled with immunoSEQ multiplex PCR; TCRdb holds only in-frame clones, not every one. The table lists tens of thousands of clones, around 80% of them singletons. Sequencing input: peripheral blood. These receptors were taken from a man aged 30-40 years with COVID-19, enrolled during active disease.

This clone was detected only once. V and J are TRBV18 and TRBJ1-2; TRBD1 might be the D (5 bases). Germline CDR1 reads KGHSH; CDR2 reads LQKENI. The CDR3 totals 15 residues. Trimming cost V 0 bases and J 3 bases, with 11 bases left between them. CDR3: CASSPPGGQDYGYTF. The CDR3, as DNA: TGTGCCAGCTCACCACCGGGGGGTCAGGACTATGGCTACACCTTC.

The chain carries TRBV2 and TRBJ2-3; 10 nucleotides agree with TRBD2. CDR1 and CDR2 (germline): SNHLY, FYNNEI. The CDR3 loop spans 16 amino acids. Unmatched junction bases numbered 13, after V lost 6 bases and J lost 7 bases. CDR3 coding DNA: TGTGCCAGCAGGGCCCTAAGCGGGAGGGCCCGCAATACGCAGTATTTT. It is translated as CASRALSGRARNTQYF.

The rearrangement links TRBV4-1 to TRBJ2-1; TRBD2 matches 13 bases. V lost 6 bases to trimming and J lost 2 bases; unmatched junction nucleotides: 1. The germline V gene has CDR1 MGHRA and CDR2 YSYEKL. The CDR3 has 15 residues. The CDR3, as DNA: TGCGCCAGCAGGACTAGCGGGGGGACCTACAATGAGCAGTTCTTC. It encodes CASRTSGGTYNEQFF.

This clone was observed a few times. The CDR3 DNA sequence: TGTGCCAGCAGACTCGGGACAGGGGTGCACGAGCAGTACTTC. It codes for CASRLGTGVHEQYF. The chain recombines TRBV6-6 with TRBJ2-7; 10 bases are a match to TRBD1. This CDR3 is built from 14 residues. Germline V gives CDR1 MNHNY, CDR2 SVGAGI (reference sequence). The trim removed 6 bases at V and 5 bases at J, leaving 7 bases unmatched.

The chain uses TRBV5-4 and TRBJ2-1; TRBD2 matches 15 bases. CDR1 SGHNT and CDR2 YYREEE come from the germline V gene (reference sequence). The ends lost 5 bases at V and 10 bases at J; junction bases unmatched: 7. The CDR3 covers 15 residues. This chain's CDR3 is CASSIAGTSGGEQFF. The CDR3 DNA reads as TGTGCCAGCAGTATCGCCGGGACTAGCGGGGGGGAGCAGTTCTTC.

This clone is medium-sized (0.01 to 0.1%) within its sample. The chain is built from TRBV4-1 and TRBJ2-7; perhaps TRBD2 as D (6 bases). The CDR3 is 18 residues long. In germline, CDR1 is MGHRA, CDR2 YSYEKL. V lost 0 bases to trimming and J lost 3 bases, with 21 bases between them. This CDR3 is CASSQDLTDRLGYYEQYF. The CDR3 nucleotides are TGCGCCAGCAGCCAAGATCTGACAGACAGACTAGGATACTACGAGCAGTACTTC.

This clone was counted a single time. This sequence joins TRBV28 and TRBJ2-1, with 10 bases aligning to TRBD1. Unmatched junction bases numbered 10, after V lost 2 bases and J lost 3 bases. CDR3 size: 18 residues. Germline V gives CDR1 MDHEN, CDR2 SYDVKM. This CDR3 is CASSLRDWTGGVYNEQFF. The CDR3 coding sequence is TGTGCCAGCAGTTTACGGGATTGGACAGGGGGGGTCTACAATGAGCAGTTCTTC.

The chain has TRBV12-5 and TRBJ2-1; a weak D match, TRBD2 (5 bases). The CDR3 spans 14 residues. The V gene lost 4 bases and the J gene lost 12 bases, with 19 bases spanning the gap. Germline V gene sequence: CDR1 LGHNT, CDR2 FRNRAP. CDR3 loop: CASGSRPGFAGQFF. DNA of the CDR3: TGTGCTAGTGGTTCCCGTCCGGGGTTCGCAGGGCAGTTCTTC. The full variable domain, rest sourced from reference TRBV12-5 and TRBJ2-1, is DARVTQTPRHKVTEMGQEVTMRCQPILGHNTVFWYRQTMMQGLELLAYFRNRAPLDDSGMPKDRFSAEMPDATLATLKIQPSEPRDSAVYFCASGSRPGFAGQFFGPGTRLTVL.

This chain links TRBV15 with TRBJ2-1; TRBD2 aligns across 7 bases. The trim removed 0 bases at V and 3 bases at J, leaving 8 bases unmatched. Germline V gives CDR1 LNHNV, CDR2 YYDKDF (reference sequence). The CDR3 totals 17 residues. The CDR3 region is CATSREGGGSVYNEQFF. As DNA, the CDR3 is TGTGCCACCAGCAGAGAAGGAGGCGGGAGTGTCTACAATGAGCAGTTCTTC. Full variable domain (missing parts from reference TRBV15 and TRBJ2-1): DAMVIQNPRYQVTQFGKPVTLSCSQTLNHNVMYWYQQKSSQAPKLLFHYYDKDFNNEADTPDNFQSRRPNTSFCFLDIRSPGLGDTAMYLCATSREGGGSVYNEQFFGPGTRLTVL.

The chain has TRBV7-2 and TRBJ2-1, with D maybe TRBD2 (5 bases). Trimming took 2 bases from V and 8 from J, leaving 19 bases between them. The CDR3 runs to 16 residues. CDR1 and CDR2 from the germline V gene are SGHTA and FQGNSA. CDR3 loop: CASSLLTMSGGDEQFF. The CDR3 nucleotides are TGTGCCAGCAGCTTACTTACGATGAGCGGTGGGGATGAGCAGTTCTTC. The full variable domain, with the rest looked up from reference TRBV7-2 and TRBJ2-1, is GAGVSQSPSNKVTEKGKDVELRCDPISGHTALYWYRQSLGQGLEFLIYFQGNSAPDKSGLPSDRFSAERTGGSVSTLTIQRTQQEDSAVYLCASSLLTMSGGDEQFFGPGTRLTVL.

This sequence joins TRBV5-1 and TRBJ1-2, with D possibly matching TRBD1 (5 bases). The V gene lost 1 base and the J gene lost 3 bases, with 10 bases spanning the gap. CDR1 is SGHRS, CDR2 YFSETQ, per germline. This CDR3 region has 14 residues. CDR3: CASSLKARDYGYTF. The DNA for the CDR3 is TGCGCCAGCAGCTTGAAGGCCAGGGACTATGGCTACACCTTC.

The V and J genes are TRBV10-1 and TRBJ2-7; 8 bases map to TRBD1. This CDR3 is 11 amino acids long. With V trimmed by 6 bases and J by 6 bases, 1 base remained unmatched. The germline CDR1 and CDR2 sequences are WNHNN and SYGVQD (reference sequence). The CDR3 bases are TGCGCCAGCAGGGACAGGGCCGAGCAGTACTTC. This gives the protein CASRDRAEQYF.

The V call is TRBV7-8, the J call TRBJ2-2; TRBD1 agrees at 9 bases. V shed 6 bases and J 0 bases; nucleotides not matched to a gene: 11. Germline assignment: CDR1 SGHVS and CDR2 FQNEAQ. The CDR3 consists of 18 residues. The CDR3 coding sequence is TGTGCCAGCAGGCGACAGGGGGTGGATCTTACGAACACCGGGGAGCTGTTTTTT. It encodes CASRRQGVDLTNTGELFF.